This T cell receptor beta chain stems from a study of shared clonotypes between healthy human individuals. Germline lookup yields CDR1 SQVTM and CDR2 ANQGSEA. Trimming took 0 bases from V and 3 from J; bases not matched to a gene: 3. This CDR3 comprises 14 residues. Clones were sequenced by immunoSEQ multiplex PCR, and TCRdb holds only the in-frame ones, with some missing. The top ten clones hold 0.13% to 0.15% of a sample with 2.5 million or so clones, around 90% of them seen once. The chain employs TRBV29-1 and TRBJ1-2; the match to TRBD1 covers 8 bases. This clonotype originated in a man between 18 and 35 years old in good health. The sequencing sample was made of naive CD4+ T cells sorted from blood. Subset in this sample: CD45RA+ positively selected. The CDR3 reads CSVEEQGGHYGYTF. DNA for the CDR3: TGCAGCGTTGAAGAACAGGGGGGACACTATGGCTACACCTTC.